The sequence of this T cell receptor beta chain was determined in a study of PD-1 blockade in classical Hodgkin lymphoma. Study-level background: Intravenous delivery of nivolumab at 3 mg/kg to patients occurred every 2 weeks. Study outcomes and limitations: Initiation of nivolumab under 1 year after ASCT led to exclusion of patients. The origin of the repertoire differences remains undefined, with disease activity or prior therapy as possible causes. Complete responders showed a baseline diversity that resembled the diversity of newly diagnosed patients.

A word on this clone: Its antigen is undetermined.

Profiled with immunoSEQ multiplex PCR; TCRdb holds only in-frame clones, not every one. The sample has about 75,000 clones, about 92% seen once; the top ten hold 8%. Each patient relapsed following autologous stem cell transplantation, and prior brentuximab vedotin exposure differed. Germline V gene lookup returns CDR1 MNHNY and CDR2 SVGAGI (reference sequence). Trimming removed 4 bases at V and 7 bases at J, with 10 bases between. There are 12 residues in the CDR3. The TCR comes from a human donor with classical Hodgkin lymphoma. The rearrangement uses TRBV6-6 and TRBJ1-2; the D gene is possibly TRBD1 (6 bases). This specimen was peripheral blood mononuclear cells (PBMCs), taken at baseline. The CDR3 coding sequence is TGTGCCAGCAGTTGGGGGGCGGCTGGCTACACCTTC. The encoded protein is CASSWGAAGYTF.